These 4 T cell receptor beta chains originate from one sample sequenced in a study of read filtering for tumor transcriptome and immune sequencing. The library was built from around 400 ng RNA with molecular barcoded adaptors for alpha/delta and beta/gamma chains. TCRdb processed the reads anew with MiXCR; each CDR3 protein has one entry. Of 93,000 or so distinct CDR3 sequences listed, 20% to 25% are singletons. The source material was a population of CD138-negative cells sorted from bone marrow. The source is a donor aged 40 or over with multiple myeloma.

This chain uses TRBV4-1 with TRBJ2-1; TRBD1 or TRBD2 may be the D gene (6 bases each). Per the germline V gene, CDR1 is MGHRA and CDR2 is YSYEKL. CDR3 length: 15 amino acids. V was cut by 1 base and J by 4 bases, with 11 bases left in between. The CDR3 DNA reads TGCGCCAGCAGCCAAGTAGGGGGGACGTACAATGAGCAGTTCTTC. Protein: CASSQVGGTYNEQFF.

V gene TRBV28 combines with J gene TRBJ1-4, with 7 bases lining up with TRBD1. V dropped 7 bases and J dropped 8; count of bases not matched to a gene: 13. This CDR3 is 15 amino acids long. Germline CDR1 and CDR2: MDHEN and SYDVKM. The CDR3 region has the DNA TGTGCCAGCACCCCTGGAGGGGGCAAGTGGGAAAAACTGTTTTTT. Translation: CASTPGGGKWEKLFF.

A word on this clonotype: This likely reflects a read error, since a far larger clone is one base away. The V and J genes are TRBV11-1 and TRBJ2-5; 9 bases line up with TRBD1. V was clipped by 2 bases and J by 7 bases; unmatched bases: 14. Germline V gene data show CDR1 as SGHAT and CDR2 as FQDESV (reference sequence). The CDR3 is made up of 17 amino acids. The CDR3 DNA reads as TGTGCCAGCAGCTTAACCCTTGGGACAGGGAGGGGAGGGACCCAGTACTTC. It translates to CASSLTLGTGRGGTQYF.

This clonotype was seen many times. J is TRBJ2-1 and V is TRBV7-8; D may match TRBD1 or TRBD2 (5 bases each). V shed 5 bases and J shed 0 bases, with 14 bases lying between them. Germline assignment: CDR1 SGHVS and CDR2 FQNEAQ. This CDR3 is built from 16 residues. CDR3 in amino acids: CASSRTRGVSYNEQFF. For the CDR3, the DNA is TGTGCCAGCAGCCGAACTAGGGGAGTCTCCTACAATGAGCAGTTCTTC.